This entry concerns a single TCR beta chain. The antigen it recognizes is unknown. Base qualities are not at hand, and no much larger clone is one base apart. The data derive from a study of T-cell reconstitution after alpha-beta-depleted transplantation in children listed by TCRdb under 2016. In terms of the full investigation: Using TCR repertoire profiling, the study followed T-cell immune reconstitution in a quantitative way in children after TCRalphabeta/CD19-depleted allogeneic hematopoietic cell transplantation.

Here V drops 8 bases and J drops 3 bases, and the junction holds 27 bases not matched to any gene. The CDR1 and CDR2 encoded by the germline V gene (reference sequence) are DFQATT and SNEGSKA. The CDR3, from cysteine to phenylalanine, totals 20 residues. Kept here is only the CDR3 DNA, which spans 60 bases and is read in frame from base 1. Study-level results and caveats: The apparently early alphabetaT-cell count recovery about two months after transplant was reportedly dependent on only several hundred rapidly expanded clones derived from non-depleted graft cells. Hyperexpanded clone frequencies declined over subsequent months; after one year, T-cell counts and TCRbeta diversity were mostly attributed to newly produced T cells. In some patients, the high TCRbeta diversity seen at day 60 was put down to recipient T cells and intrathymic progenitors that had survived conditioning.

The library was produced with PCR. For sequencing, an Illumina HiSeq 2500 was employed. TCR libraries were prepared with molecular barcoding, using unique molecular identifiers to normalize TCRbeta repertoire quantification. Starting from the raw public reads, TCRdb applied fastp trimming at Q25, assembled clones with MiXCR and retained in-frame beta chains. Entries that share a CDR3 protein sequence are merged under the most common genes and DNA. The table for this sample lists about 120,000 distinct CDR3 sequences; about 23% of them were counted only once. In total, the top ten clones hold roughly a tenth of the sample. The treatment or condition label here, explained by the study, means: allogeneic hematopoietic cell transplantation with graft depleted of TCRalphabeta T cells and CD19 B cells. The children who served as transplant recipients had been given grafts of TCRalphabeta/CD19-depleted allogeneic hematopoietic cells.

Sequenced here: PBMCs, mostly from graft donor cells, sampled 180 days after TCRalphabeta/CD19-depleted stem cell transplant. Here the chain combines TRBV20-1 and TRBJ2-1, and TRBD2 aligns with 8 junction nucleotides. The TCR originated in a male patient between 2 and 10 years old who had a stem cell transplant for chronic granulomatous disease, so the T cells may come from the graft donor. The CDR3 is CSSSGGKGQWPGTSYNEQFF. The sequenced DNA: TGCAGTAGCTCTGGGGGAAAAGGACAGTGGCCCGGGACTAGCTACAATGAGCAGTTCTTC.